This T cell receptor (beta chain) was profiled in a study of T cell responses to AZD1222 COVID-19 vaccine. Overall study findings and caveats: Baseline serology detected seropositivity in only six AZD1222 recipients. A reported finding is that nearly half of spike-specific TCRs target unmutated variant regions.

With respect to this clone: Its antigen is as yet unknown.

Method: immunoSEQ multiplex PCR; TCRdb's copy keeps in-frame clones and lacks some. The table shows fewer than 150,000 clones, with approximately 94% occurring only once. CDR3 length: 12 amino acids. Trimming took off 4 bases at V and 3 bases at J, with 5 bases between the two ends. CDR1 and CDR2 from the germline V gene are LGHDT and YNNKEL (reference sequence). The chain is built from TRBV3-1 (or the pseudogene TRBV3-2) and TRBJ2-3; unclear D gene. The sequencing used peripheral blood, collected on day 0 of AZD1222 vaccination. The sequence derives from an adult in good health. The CDR3 sequence is CASSLGTDTQYF. Here the CDR3 DNA reads TGTGCCAGCAGCCTCGGTACAGATACGCAGTATTTT.